The next 3 T cell receptor beta chains were all read from a single sample in a study of T-cell reconstitution after alpha-beta-depleted transplantation in children. Unique molecular identifiers were built into the TCRbeta library. TCRdb passed the PCR reads through MiXCR, listing each CDR3 protein once. The sample has 200,000 to 250,000 distinct CDR3 sequences, about 11% seen once. The sequences come from PBMCs from the stem cell graft donor, collected from the stem cell graft. The receptors derive from a human donor who donated a stem cell graft to a child with acute lymphoblastic leukemia.

This chain uses TRBV9 with TRBJ1-4; D is undetermined. Germline CDR1 SGDLS, CDR2 YYNGEE. This CDR3 comprises 14 residues. V shed 4 bases and J shed 0 bases, with 7 bases lying between them. CDR3 protein: CASSLAATNEKLFF. The DNA of the CDR3 is TGTGCCAGCAGCCTGGCCGCAACTAATGAAAAACTGTTTTTT.

About this clonotype: A much more abundant neighbour one base away suggests this may be a read error. The chain carries TRBV12-3 or TRBV12-4 and TRBJ1-2, with D possibly matching TRBD1 (5 bases). The CDR3 loop spans 14 amino acids. V lost 7 bases and J 4 bases, leaving 16 bases between the germline ends. The CDR3 nucleotides read TGTGCCAGCACGAGACAGTGCTCCGTCTATGGCTACACCTTC. This sequence encodes CASTRQCSVYGYTF.

Regarding this clonotype: The conserved closing phenylalanine or tryptophan is absent in this CDR3, likely reflecting a read error. The J gene is TRBJ1-1, the V gene TRBV19, with D possibly being TRBD1 (5 bases). CDR1 LNHDA and CDR2 SQIVND come from the germline V gene (reference sequence). CDR3 length: 12 residues. V was shortened by 7 bases and J by 6 bases, with 12 bases between the two germline ends. This CDR3 is CASTRGAAEAFL. The CDR3 DNA reads as TGTGCCAGTACACGAGGGGCGGCTGAAGCTTTCTTA.